This section outlines one T cell receptor beta chain sequence together with its context. Its antigen is still unknown. TCRdb re-derived calls from the 5' RACE reads in MiXCR, one entry per CDR3 protein. There are approximately 510,000 distinct CDR3 sequences in the sample; 20% to 25% occur only once, and less than 20% lies in the top ten. Germline V gives CDR1 SGHDT, CDR2 YYEEEE. CDR3 length: 17 residues. Trimming took off 4 bases at V and 4 bases at J, with 23 bases between the two ends. This specimen comes from a study of T cells after yellow fever vaccination. Study conclusions and caveats: Primary-vaccination clones mostly resurfaced post-booster (96% CD4, about 87% CD8).

The rearrangement uses TRBV5-6 and TRBJ1-2, with TRBD1 as a possible D gene (6 bases). The clonotype comes from a man aged 18 to 30 who received the YFV17D yellow fever vaccine. Sequenced here: PBMCs, sampled about 20 days after the first yellow fever vaccination. CDR3 sequence: CASSPRQEKEIIYGYTF. CDR3 coding DNA: TGTGCCAGCAGCCCCAGACAGGAAAAAGAGATCATCTATGGCTACACCTTC.